This paragraph covers one TCR beta chain sequence. The CDR3 is made up of 13 amino acids. Germline assignment: CDR1 KGHSH and CDR2 LQKENI. With 10 bases removed from V and 3 bases from J, the gap between germline ends came to 12 bases. Authors' methods: How many nucleated cells were present was estimated from reference gene primer amplification. The table came from immunoSEQ multiplex PCR; TCRdb's copy has only in-frame clones and leaves some out. That table furnishes V, J and clone size, whereas the DNA furnished D and trimming. The sample has 200,000 to 300,000 clones, 86% seen once; the top ten hold around a tenth. This specimen belongs to a study of blood T cell repertoires in COVID-19. In the study overall: COVID-19 samples, acute and convalescent, were from the United States, Italy and Spain. Sample material is recorded as cDNA or gDNA derived from T cells, B-cell-depleted T cells, or PBMCs.

Sequencing input: peripheral blood. This TCR came from a man aged 40-49 years who had recovered from COVID-19. The J gene is TRBJ1-4, the V gene TRBV18; no clear D. CDR3 amino acids: CATNAGANEKLFF. In DNA form, the CDR3 reads TGTGCCACGAACGCCGGAGCTAATGAAAAACTGTTTTTT.